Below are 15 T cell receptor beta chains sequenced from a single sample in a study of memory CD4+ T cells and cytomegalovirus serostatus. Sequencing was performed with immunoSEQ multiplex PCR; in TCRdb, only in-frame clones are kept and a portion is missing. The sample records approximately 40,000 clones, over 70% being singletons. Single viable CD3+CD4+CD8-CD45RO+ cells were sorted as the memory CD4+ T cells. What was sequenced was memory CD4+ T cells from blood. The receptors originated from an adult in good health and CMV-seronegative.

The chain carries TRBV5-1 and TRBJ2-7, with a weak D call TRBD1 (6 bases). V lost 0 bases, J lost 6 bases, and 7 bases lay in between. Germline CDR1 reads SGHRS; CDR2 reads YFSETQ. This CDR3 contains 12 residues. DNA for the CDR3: TGCGCCAGCAGCTTGGAGGGGGTCGAGCAGTACTTC. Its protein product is CASSLEGVEQYF. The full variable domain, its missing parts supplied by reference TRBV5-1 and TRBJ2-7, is KAGVTQTPRYLIKTRGQQVTLSCSPISGHRSVSWYQQTPGQGLQFLFEYFSETQRNKGNFPGRFSGRQFSNSRSEMNVSTLELGDSALYLCASSLEGVEQYFGPGTRLTVT.

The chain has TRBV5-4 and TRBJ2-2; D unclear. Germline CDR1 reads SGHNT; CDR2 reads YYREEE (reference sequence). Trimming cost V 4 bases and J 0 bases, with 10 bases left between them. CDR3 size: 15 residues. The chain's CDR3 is CASSPATPNTGELFF. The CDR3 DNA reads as TGTGCCAGCAGCCCGGCCACCCCGAACACCGGGGAGCTGTTTTTT.

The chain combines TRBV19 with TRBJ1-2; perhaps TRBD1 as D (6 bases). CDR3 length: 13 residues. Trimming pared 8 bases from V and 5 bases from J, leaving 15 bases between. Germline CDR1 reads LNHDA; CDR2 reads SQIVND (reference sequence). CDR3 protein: CASYPGGTYGYTF. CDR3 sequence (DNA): TGTGCCAGTTATCCGGGAGGGACATATGGCTACACCTTC.

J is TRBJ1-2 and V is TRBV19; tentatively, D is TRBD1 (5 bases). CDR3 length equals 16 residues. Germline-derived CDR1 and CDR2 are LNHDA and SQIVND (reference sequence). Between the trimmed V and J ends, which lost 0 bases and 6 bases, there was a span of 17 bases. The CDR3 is CASSIDRGTAQDGYTF. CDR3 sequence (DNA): TGTGCCAGTAGTATAGATAGAGGAACAGCACAGGATGGCTACACCTTC.

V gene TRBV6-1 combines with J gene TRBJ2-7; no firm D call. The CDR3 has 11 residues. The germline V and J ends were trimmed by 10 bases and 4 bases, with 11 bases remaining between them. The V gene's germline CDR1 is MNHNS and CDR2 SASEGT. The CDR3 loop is CATQLGYEQYF. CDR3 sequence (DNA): TGTGCCACCCAATTAGGTTACGAGCAGTACTTC.

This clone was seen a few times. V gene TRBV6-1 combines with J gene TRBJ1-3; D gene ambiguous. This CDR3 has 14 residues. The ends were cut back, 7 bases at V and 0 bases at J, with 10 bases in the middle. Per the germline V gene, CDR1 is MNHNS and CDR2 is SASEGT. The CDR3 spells CASNPRSSGNTIYF. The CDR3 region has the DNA TGTGCCAGCAATCCCAGGAGCTCTGGAAACACCATATATTTT.

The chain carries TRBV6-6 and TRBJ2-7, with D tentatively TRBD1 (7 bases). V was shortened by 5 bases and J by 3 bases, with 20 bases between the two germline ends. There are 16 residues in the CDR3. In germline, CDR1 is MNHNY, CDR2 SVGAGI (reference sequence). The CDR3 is CASSGRQGGSHYEQYF. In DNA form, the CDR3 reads TGTGCCAGCAGTGGCCGCCAGGGGGGCTCCCACTACGAGCAGTACTTC.

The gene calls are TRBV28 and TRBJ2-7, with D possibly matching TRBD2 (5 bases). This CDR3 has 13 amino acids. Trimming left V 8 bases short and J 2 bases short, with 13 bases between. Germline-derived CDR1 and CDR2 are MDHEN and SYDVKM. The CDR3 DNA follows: TGTGCCAGCCTACGGGGAAGCCCCTACGAGCAGTACTTC. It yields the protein CASLRGSPYEQYF.

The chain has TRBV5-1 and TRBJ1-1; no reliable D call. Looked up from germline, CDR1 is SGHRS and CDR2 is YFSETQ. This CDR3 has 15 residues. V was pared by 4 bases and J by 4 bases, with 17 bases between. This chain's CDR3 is CASSSTEAKGTEAFF. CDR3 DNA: TGCGCCAGCAGCAGTACCGAGGCTAAGGGCACTGAAGCTTTCTTT. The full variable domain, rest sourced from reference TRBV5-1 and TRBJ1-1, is KAGVTQTPRYLIKTRGQQVTLSCSPISGHRSVSWYQQTPGQGLQFLFEYFSETQRNKGNFPGRFSGRQFSNSRSEMNVSTLELGDSALYLCASSSTEAKGTEAFFGQGTRLTVV.

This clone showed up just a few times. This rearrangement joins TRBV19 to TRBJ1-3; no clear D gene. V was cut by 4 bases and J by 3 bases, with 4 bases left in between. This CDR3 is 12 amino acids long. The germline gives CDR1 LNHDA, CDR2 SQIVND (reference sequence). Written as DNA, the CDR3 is TGTGCCAGTAGTAATCGTGGAAACACCATATATTTT. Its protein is CASSNRGNTIYF.

CDR3 sequence (DNA): TGTGCCATCAGTGAGCCCCTAGCGGGGGCAGTCACAGATACGCAGTATTTT. Protein product: CAISEPLAGAVTDTQYF. The chain joins TRBV10-3 to TRBJ2-3; 10 bases fit TRBD2. CDR1 and CDR2 (germline): ENHRY, SYGVKD. After removal of 2 bases from V and 2 bases from J, the junction contained 7 bases not matched to a gene. The CDR3 runs 17 residues.

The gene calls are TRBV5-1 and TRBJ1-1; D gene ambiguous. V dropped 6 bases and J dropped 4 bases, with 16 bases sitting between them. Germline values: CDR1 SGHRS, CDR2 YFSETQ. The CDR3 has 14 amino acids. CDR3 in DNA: TGCGCCAGCAAAGTATCGGGTACCGGCACTGAAGCTTTCTTT. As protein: CASKVSGTGTEAFF.

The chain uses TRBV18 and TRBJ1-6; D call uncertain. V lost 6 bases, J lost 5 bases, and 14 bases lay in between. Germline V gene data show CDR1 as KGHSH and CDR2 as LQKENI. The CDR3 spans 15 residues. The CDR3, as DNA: TGTGCCAGCTCCACGGACTTTCGAGATAATTCACCCCTCCACTTT. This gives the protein CASSTDFRDNSPLHF.

The CDR3 sequence: CSVGTGTEQYF. The CDR3, as DNA: TGCAGCGTTGGGACAGGGACCGAGCAGTACTTC. The chain employs TRBV29-1 and TRBJ2-7; 8 nucleotides agree with TRBD1. CDR3 size: 11 residues. J lost 6 bases, V lost 4 bases, and 2 bases had no gene match. Per germline, CDR1 SQVTM and CDR2 ANQGSEA.

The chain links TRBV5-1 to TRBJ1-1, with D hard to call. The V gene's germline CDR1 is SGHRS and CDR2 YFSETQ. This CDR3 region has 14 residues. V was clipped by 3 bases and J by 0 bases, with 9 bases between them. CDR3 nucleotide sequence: TGCGCCAGCAGCTCCCGGGCCTTGAACACTGAAGCTTTCTTT. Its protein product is CASSSRALNTEAFF.